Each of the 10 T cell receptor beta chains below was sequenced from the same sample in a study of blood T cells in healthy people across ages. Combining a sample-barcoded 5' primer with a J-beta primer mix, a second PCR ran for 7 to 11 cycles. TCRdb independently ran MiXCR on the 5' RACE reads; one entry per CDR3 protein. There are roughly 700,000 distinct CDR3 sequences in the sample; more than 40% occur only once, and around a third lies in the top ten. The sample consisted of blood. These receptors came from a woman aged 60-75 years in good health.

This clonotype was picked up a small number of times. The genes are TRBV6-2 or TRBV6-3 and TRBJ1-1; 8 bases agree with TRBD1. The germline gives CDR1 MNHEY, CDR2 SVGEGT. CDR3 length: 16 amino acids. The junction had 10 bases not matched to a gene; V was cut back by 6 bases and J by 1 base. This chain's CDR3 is CASSTDRVRGNTEAFF. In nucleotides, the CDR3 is TGTGCCAGCAGCACGGACAGGGTTCGGGGGAACACTGAAGCTTTCTTT.

The CDR3 loop reads CASSPQGGNYNEQYF. The CDR3, as DNA: TGTGCCAGCAGCCCTCAGGGGGGGAACTACAATGAGCAGTACTTC. V is TRBV7-3 and J is TRBJ2-1; D is possibly TRBD1 or TRBD2 (7 bases each). The J call may not be correct, given that the DNA end is closer to TRBJ2-7. The germline CDR1 and CDR2 sequences are SGHTA and FQGTGA. The CDR3 runs to 15 residues.

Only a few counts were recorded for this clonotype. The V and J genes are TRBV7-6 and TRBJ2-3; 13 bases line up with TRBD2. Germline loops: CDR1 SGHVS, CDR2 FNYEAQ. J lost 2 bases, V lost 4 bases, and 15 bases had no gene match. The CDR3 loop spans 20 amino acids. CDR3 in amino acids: CASSSPGLAGPSPDTDTQYF. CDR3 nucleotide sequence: TGTGCCAGCAGCTCGCCGGGACTAGCGGGACCCAGTCCAGACACAGATACGCAGTATTTT.

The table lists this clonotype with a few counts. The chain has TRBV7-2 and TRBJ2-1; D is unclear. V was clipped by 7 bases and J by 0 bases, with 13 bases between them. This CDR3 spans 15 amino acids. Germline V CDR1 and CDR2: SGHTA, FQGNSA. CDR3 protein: CASTYRLSSYNEQFF. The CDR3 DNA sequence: TGTGCCAGCACCTACCGTTTGAGCTCCTACAATGAGCAGTTCTTC.

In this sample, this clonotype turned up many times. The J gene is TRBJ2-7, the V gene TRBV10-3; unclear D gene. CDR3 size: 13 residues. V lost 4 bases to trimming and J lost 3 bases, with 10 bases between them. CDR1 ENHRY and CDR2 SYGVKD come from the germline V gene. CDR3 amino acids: CAISGPPIYEQYF. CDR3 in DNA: TGTGCCATCAGTGGACCGCCAATCTACGAGCAGTACTTC.

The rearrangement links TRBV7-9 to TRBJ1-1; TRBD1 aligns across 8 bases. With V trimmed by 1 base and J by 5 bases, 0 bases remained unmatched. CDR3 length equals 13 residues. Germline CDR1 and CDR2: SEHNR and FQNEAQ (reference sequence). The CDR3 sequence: CASSLGTGTEAFF. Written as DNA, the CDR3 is TGTGCCAGCAGCTTAGGGACAGGGACTGAAGCTTTCTTT.

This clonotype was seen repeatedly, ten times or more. The CDR3 sequence: CASSLGQGGQPQHF. DNA for the CDR3: TGTGCCAGCAGCTTGGGTCAGGGGGGTCAGCCCCAGCATTTT. This chain links TRBV7-2 with TRBJ1-5; 7 bases agree with TRBD1. The CDR3 length is 14 residues. The V gene end was trimmed by 3 bases and the J gene end by 6 bases; junction bases not matched to a gene: 5. Germline V lookup: CDR1 SGHTA, CDR2 FQGNSA. The full variable domain, completed using reference TRBV7-2 and TRBJ1-5, is GAGVSQSPSNKVTEKGKDVELRCDPISGHTALYWYRQSLGQGLEFLIYFQGNSAPDKSGLPSDRFSAERTGGSVSTLTIQRTQQEDSAVYLCASSLGQGGQPQHFGDGTRLSIL.

The DNA of the CDR3 is TGTGCCAGCAGCCAAAGCCCGGGGGGGGGCTATGGCTACACCTTC. Protein sequence: CASSQSPGGGYGYTF. V usage is TRBV3-1 and J usage is TRBJ1-2; D is perhaps TRBD1 (5 bases). Per the germline V gene, CDR1 is LGHDT and CDR2 is YNNKEL (reference sequence). The CDR3 length is 15 residues. Trimming cost V 2 bases and J 4 bases, with 14 bases left between them.

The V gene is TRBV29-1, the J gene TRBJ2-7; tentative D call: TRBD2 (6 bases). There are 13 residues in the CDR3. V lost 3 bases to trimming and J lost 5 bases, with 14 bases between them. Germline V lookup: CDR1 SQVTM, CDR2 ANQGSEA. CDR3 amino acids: CSVETSISNEQYF. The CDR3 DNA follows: TGCAGCGTTGAGACTAGTATATCAAACGAGCAGTACTTC.

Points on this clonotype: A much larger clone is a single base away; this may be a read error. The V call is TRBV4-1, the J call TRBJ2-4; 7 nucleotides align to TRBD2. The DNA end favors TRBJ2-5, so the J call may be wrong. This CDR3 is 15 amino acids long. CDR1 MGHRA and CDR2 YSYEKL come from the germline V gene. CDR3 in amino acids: CAGSPAGDPRETQYF. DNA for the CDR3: TGCGCCGGCAGCCCCGCGGGAGACCCCCGTGAGACCCAGTACTTC.